One and the same sample provided the 25 T cell receptor beta chains below, sequenced in a study of cytomegalovirus exposure and HLA in healthy donors. PCR involved 60 Vbeta and 13 Jbeta primers. The repertoire was sequenced with immunoSEQ multiplex PCR; TCRdb's copy has only in-frame clones and lacks some. Of 140,000 to 150,000 clones listed, about 71% are singletons. The specimen was PBMCs. The receptor set was obtained from a woman aged 60 to 75 in good health and CMV-seropositive.

DNA for the CDR3: TGCGCCAGCAGCCGCCAAGGACAGGGGGCAGAGACCCAGTACTTC. Translation gives CASSRQGQGAETQYF. The chain recombines TRBV5-1 with TRBJ2-5; TRBD1 matches 11 bases. The CDR3 extends over 15 amino acids. The ends lost 4 bases at V and 4 bases at J; junction bases unmatched: 6. Germline V CDR1 and CDR2: SGHRS, YFSETQ.

This rearrangement joins TRBV9 to TRBJ1-1; weak D call: TRBD1 (5 bases). V gave up 0 bases and J gave up 2 bases, with 8 bases separating them. The CDR3 contains 14 residues. Germline CDR1 and CDR2: SGDLS and YYNGEE. The CDR3 loop reads CASSVGGKNTEAFF. In DNA form, the CDR3 reads TGTGCCAGCAGCGTAGGGGGCAAAAACACTGAAGCTTTCTTT. Using reference TRBV9 and TRBJ1-1 for the parts outside the CDR3, the full variable domain is DSGVTQTPKHLITATGQRVTLRCSPRSGDLSVYWYQQSLDQGLQFLIQYYNGEERAKGNILERFSAQQFPDLHSELNLSSLELGDSALYFCASSVGGKNTEAFFGQGTRLTVV.

This chain joins TRBV11-2 and TRBJ2-7, with 9 bases identical to TRBD1. Germline assignment: CDR1 SGHAT and CDR2 FQNNGV. The junction had 16 bases not matched to a gene; V was cut back by 6 bases and J by 4 bases. The CDR3 has 17 residues. The CDR3 region is CASSLLASGTGIYEQYF. CDR3 sequence (DNA): TGTGCCAGCAGTTTGTTGGCCTCCGGGACAGGGATATACGAGCAGTACTTC.

V is TRBV13 and J is TRBJ2-5; 12 positions match TRBD2. CDR3 length: 16 residues. Unmatched junction bases numbered 6, after V lost 5 bases and J lost 2 bases. Germline CDR1 PRHDT, CDR2 FYEKMQ (reference sequence). The CDR3 sequence is CASSPRTSGAQETQYF. CDR3 in DNA: TGTGCCAGCAGCCCCAGGACTAGCGGGGCTCAAGAGACCCAGTACTTC.

V and J are TRBV11-1 and TRBJ1-1, with D maybe TRBD1 (6 bases). This CDR3 comprises 14 residues. Per germline, CDR1 SGHAT and CDR2 FQDESV (reference sequence). V gave up 5 bases and J gave up 1 base, with 11 bases separating them. CDR3 region: CASSPGQTNTEAFF. The CDR3 coding sequence is TGTGCCAGCAGCCCAGGACAGACGAACACTGAAGCTTTCTTT.

The rearrangement joins TRBV5-4 to TRBJ1-5, with D uncertain. The V and J ends lost 0 bases and 1 base respectively, with 8 bases between them. The CDR3 covers 15 residues. Germline CDR1 is SGHNT and CDR2 is YYREEE (reference sequence). The CDR3 sequence is CASSLDPGSNQPQHF. The CDR3 DNA follows: TGTGCCAGCAGCTTGGATCCGGGAAGCAATCAGCCCCAGCATTTT.

The J gene is TRBJ2-7, the V gene TRBV5-1, with 7 bases identical to TRBD1. CDR1 is SGHRS, CDR2 YFSETQ, per germline. This CDR3 has 15 amino acids. V was pared by 0 bases and J by 0 bases, with 3 bases of the junction left unmatched. The CDR3 loop is CASSLGQGFSYEQYF. Here the CDR3 DNA reads TGCGCCAGCAGCTTGGGACAGGGATTCTCCTACGAGCAGTACTTC.

The genes are TRBV5-1 and TRBJ2-3; D is ambiguous. The germline V gene encodes CDR1 SGHRS and CDR2 YFSETQ. V shed 3 bases and J shed 4 bases, with 21 bases lying between them. The CDR3 covers 17 residues. CDR3: CASSSNGLLGGADTQYF. In nucleotides, the CDR3 is TGCGCCAGCAGCTCCAACGGCCTCCTCGGCGGTGCAGATACGCAGTATTTT.

The J gene is TRBJ2-6, the V gene TRBV5-6; D is ambiguous. V was trimmed by 4 bases and J by 4 bases, leaving 18 bases between them. CDR1 is SGHDT, CDR2 YYEEEE, per germline. This CDR3 is built from 17 residues. CDR3 loop: CASSPQPRGLGANVLTF. The CDR3 coding sequence is TGTGCCAGCAGCCCCCAACCCCGTGGGCTCGGGGCCAACGTCCTGACTTTC.

Worth noting for this clone: In the same sample, other DNA sequences code for this CDR3. The chain joins TRBV7-9 to TRBJ2-3; 11 bases agree with TRBD2. This CDR3 spans 16 amino acids. The J segment lost 2 bases and the V segment lost 5 bases, leaving 6 bases of the junction unmatched. Germline V gene data show CDR1 as SEHNR and CDR2 as FQNEAQ (reference sequence). The CDR3 DNA reads TGTGCCAGCAGCCCGAGACTAGCGGGGTCCACAGATACGCAGTATTTT. It specifies CASSPRLAGSTDTQYF.

This clone appeared a few times. This chain uses TRBV7-8 with TRBJ2-1, with D maybe TRBD1 (6 bases). Trimming removed 4 bases from V and 7 bases from J, with 20 bases in between. Germline loops: CDR1 SGHVS, CDR2 FQNEAQ. This CDR3 has 16 residues. CDR3 nucleotide sequence: TGTGCCAGCAGCTCACAGGGTCTTCAGGTCTTGAATGAGCAGTTCTTC. Translating gives CASSSQGLQVLNEQFF.

The chain recombines TRBV27 with TRBJ1-5, with 8 bases identical to TRBD1. Germline values: CDR1 MNHEY, CDR2 SMNVEV (reference sequence). With V trimmed by 10 bases and J by 1 base, 6 bases remained unmatched. The CDR3 has 14 residues. In nucleotides, the CDR3 is TGTGCCACCCGGGACAGGTTGAGCAATCAGCCCCAGCATTTT. It is translated as CATRDRLSNQPQHF.

The CDR3 loop is CASTWGTDQPQHF. The CDR3 DNA reads as TGTGCCAGCACCTGGGGCACGGATCAGCCCCAGCATTTT. The V call is TRBV28, the J call TRBJ1-5; possible D gene TRBD1, 5 bases. The CDR3 covers 13 residues. V was trimmed by 7 bases and J by 5 bases, leaving 12 bases between them. CDR1 and CDR2 from the germline V gene are MDHEN and SYDVKM. The full variable domain, with the rest looked up from reference TRBV28 and TRBJ1-5, is DVKVTQSSRYLVKRTGEKVFLECVQDMDHENMFWYRQDPGLGLRLIYFSYDVKMKEKGDIPEGYSVSREKKERFSLILESASTNQTSMYLCASTWGTDQPQHFGDGTRLSIL.

Concerning this clone: Germline and junction disagree at one end, which may indicate a read error. V usage is TRBV10-3 and J usage is TRBJ2-7; TRBD2 matches at 10 bases. This CDR3 is built from 17 residues. Germline assignment: CDR1 ENHRY and CDR2 SYGVKD. The CDR3 is CATSQASGRTGPYEQYF. The CDR3 DNA reads as TGTGCCACCAGTCAGGCTAGCGGGAGAACGGGCCCTTACGAGCAGTACTTC.

The rearrangement links TRBV5-1 to TRBJ1-3; D not certain. Germline V gene lookup returns CDR1 SGHRS and CDR2 YFSETQ. This CDR3 region has 15 residues. The ends were cut back, 0 bases at V and 7 bases at J, with 14 bases in the middle. This chain's CDR3 is CASSLGRAPPNTIYF. The CDR3 region has the DNA TGCGCCAGCAGCTTGGGGCGGGCCCCCCCGAACACCATATATTTT.

This clone was detected once. V gene TRBV5-4 combines with J gene TRBJ1-2; 8 nucleotides line up with TRBD1. J gave up 5 bases and V 6 bases, and 9 bases lay outside the gene matches. The CDR3 is made up of 14 amino acids. Germline CDR1 is SGHNT and CDR2 is YYREEE (reference sequence). The CDR3 region is CASNLQGGGYGYTF. The CDR3 DNA sequence: TGTGCCAGCAACCTACAGGGGGGAGGTTATGGCTACACCTTC.

The CDR3 coding sequence is TGTGCCAGCAGCTTACGACAGTCGAATGAAAAACTGTTTTTT. Protein product: CASSLRQSNEKLFF. This sequence joins TRBV7-2 and TRBJ1-4; the D gene is possibly TRBD1 (5 bases). This CDR3 is built from 14 residues. From germline, CDR1 is SGHTA and CDR2 FQGNSA. V lost 2 bases and J 5 bases, leaving 9 bases between the germline ends.

This clone was counted once. The chain employs TRBV7-8 and TRBJ1-1, with 10 bases aligning to TRBD1. Germline loops: CDR1 SGHVS, CDR2 FQNEAQ. Trimming cost V 4 bases and J 6 bases; bases outside gene matches: 5. This CDR3 is built from 14 residues. CDR3: CASSSTGGLPEAFF. The CDR3 coding sequence is TGTGCCAGCAGCTCGACAGGGGGCCTCCCTGAAGCTTTCTTT.

The gene calls are TRBV7-9 and TRBJ1-4; 9 bases are shared with TRBD1. The CDR3 runs to 14 residues. The ends lost 5 bases at V and 7 bases at J; junction bases unmatched: 5. The V gene's germline CDR1 is SEHNR and CDR2 FQNEAQ (reference sequence). The CDR3 DNA is TGTGCCAGCAGCGGGGACAGGGAGGGTGAAAAACTGTTTTTT. Amino acids: CASSGDREGEKLFF. The full variable domain, in which reference TRBV7-9 and TRBJ1-4 provide the parts outside the CDR3, is DTGVSQNPRHKITKRGQNVTFRCDPISEHNRLYWYRQTLGQGPEFLTYFQNEAQLEKSRLLSDRFSAERPKGSFSTLEIQRTEQGDSAMYLCASSGDREGEKLFFGSGTQLSVL.

This clone was observed a few times. The chain recombines TRBV28 with TRBJ1-1, with D maybe TRBD1 (5 bases). This CDR3 spans 12 amino acids. Germline V gene lookup returns CDR1 MDHEN and CDR2 SYDVKM. The ends were cut back, 6 bases at V and 5 bases at J, with 10 bases in the middle. The CDR3 bases are TGTGCCAGCAGATCGTCAGGGACTGAAGCTTTCTTT. As protein: CASRSSGTEAFF.

This chain's CDR3 is CAWVRISGGAYNEQFF. CDR3 sequence (DNA): TGTGCCTGGGTCAGAATAAGCGGGGGGGCCTACAATGAGCAGTTCTTC. The V and J genes are TRBV30 and TRBJ2-1; 10 bases match TRBD2. CDR3 length: 16 residues. Losses at the gene ends were 5 bases for V and 2 bases for J; bases not matched to a gene: 9. The germline CDR1 and CDR2 sequences are GTSNPN and SVGIG (reference sequence).

The chain couples TRBV28 to TRBJ2-1; D perhaps matches TRBD2 (6 bases). Looked up from germline, CDR1 is MDHEN and CDR2 is SYDVKM. V lost 6 bases and J 8 bases, leaving 23 bases between the germline ends. The CDR3 contains 16 residues. CDR3: CASSQSGTPIADEQFF. The DNA of the CDR3 is TGTGCCAGCAGCCAATCCGGGACTCCGATCGCGGATGAGCAGTTCTTC.

The chain joins TRBV7-9 to TRBJ2-7, with a weak D call TRBD2 (7 bases). The CDR3 spans 14 residues. Looked up from germline, CDR1 is SEHNR and CDR2 is FQNEAQ (reference sequence). Trimming took 6 bases from V and 4 from J, leaving 16 bases between them. The CDR3 region is CASSPSGGRYEQYF. The CDR3 region has the DNA TGTGCCAGCAGTCCGTCGGGGGGCAGGTACGAGCAGTACTTC.

This chain joins TRBV6-1 and TRBJ1-2; D is uncertain. V lost 2 bases, J lost 5 bases, and 15 bases lay in between. This CDR3 has 15 amino acids. Germline-derived CDR1 and CDR2 are MNHNS and SASEGT. The CDR3 loop is CASSEPTLKSYGYTF. As DNA, the CDR3 is TGTGCCAGCAGTGAACCCACCCTCAAGAGTTATGGCTACACCTTC.

The genes are TRBV6-4 and TRBJ2-5; D is perhaps TRBD1 (6 bases). V lost 0 bases and J 1 base, leaving 18 bases between the germline ends. Looked up from germline, CDR1 is MRHNA and CDR2 is SNTAGT. CDR3 length equals 18 residues. In DNA, the CDR3 is TGTGCCAGCAGTGACTCAGGCTTCCAGGGGACCTTCCAAGAGACCCAGTACTTC. The encoded protein is CASSDSGFQGTFQETQYF.